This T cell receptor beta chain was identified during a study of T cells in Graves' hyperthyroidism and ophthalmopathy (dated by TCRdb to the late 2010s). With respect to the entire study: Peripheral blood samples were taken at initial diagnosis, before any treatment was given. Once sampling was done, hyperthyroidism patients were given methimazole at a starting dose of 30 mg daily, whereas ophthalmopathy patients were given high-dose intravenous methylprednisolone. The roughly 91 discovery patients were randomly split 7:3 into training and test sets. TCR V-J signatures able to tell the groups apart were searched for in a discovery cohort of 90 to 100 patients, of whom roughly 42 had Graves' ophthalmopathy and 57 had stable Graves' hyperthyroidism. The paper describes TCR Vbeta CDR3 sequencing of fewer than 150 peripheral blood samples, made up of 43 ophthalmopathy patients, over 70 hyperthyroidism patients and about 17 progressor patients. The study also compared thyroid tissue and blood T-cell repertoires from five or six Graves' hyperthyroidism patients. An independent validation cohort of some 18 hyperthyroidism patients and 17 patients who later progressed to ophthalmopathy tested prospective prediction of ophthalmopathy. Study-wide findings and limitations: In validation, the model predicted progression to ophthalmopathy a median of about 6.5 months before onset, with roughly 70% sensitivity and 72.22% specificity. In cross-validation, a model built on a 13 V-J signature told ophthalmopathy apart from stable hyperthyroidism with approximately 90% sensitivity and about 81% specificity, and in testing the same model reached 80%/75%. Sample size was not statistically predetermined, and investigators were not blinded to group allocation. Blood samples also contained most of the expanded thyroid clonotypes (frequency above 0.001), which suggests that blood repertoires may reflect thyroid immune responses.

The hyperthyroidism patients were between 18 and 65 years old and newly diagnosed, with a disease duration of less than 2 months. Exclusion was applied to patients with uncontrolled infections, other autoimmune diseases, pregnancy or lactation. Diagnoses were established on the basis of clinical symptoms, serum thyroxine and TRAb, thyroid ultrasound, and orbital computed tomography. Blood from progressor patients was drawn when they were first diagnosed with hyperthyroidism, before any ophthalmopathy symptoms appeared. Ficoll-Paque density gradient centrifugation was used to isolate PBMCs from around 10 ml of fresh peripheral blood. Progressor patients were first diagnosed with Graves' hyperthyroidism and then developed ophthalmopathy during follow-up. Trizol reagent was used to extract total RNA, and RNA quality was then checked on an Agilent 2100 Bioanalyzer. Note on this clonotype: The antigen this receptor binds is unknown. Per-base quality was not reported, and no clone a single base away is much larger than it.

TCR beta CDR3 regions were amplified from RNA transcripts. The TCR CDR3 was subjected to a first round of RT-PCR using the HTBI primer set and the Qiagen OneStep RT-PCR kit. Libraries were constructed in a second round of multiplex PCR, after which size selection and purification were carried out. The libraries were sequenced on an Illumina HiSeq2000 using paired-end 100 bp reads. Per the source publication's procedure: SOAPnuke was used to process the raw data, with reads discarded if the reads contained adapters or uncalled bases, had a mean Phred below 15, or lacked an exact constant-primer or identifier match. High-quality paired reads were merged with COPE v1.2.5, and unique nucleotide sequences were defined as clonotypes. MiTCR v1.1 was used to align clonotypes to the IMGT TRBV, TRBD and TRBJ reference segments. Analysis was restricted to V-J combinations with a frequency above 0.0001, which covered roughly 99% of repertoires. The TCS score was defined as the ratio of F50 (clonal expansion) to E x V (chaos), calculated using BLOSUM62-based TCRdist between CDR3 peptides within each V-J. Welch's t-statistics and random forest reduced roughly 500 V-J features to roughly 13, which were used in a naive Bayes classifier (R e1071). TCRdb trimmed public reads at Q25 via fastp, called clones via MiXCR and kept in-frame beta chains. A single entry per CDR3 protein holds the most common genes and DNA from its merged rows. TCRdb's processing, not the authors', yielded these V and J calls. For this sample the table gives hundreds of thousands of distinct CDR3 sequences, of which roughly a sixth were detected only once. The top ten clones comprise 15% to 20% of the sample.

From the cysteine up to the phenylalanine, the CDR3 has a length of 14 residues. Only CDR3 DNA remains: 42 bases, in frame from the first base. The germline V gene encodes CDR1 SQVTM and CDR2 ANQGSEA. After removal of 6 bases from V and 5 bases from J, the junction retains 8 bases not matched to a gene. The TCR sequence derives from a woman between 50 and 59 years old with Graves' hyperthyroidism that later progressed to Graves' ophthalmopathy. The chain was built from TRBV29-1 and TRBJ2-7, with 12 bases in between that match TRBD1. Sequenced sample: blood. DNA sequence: TGCAGCGTCTCCCGGGACAGGGGGCCTGACGAGCAGTACTTC. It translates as CSVSRDRGPDEQYF.